This TCR beta chain was observed in a study of cytomegalovirus exposure and HLA in healthy donors. Notes on the study in general: The study flagged some 180 TCR beta chains as cytomegalovirus-associated. When analyzed later, a missense DCLRE1C variant was found to be linked to TCR beta V- and J-gene trimming. A cluster of highly shared sequence variants was likely a sequencing artifact. In vitro, a few CMV-associated chains proved specific for CMV antigens.

The CDR3 runs to 16 residues. Germline lookup yields CDR1 SGHTA and CDR2 FQGTGA. V trimming: 5 bases; J trimming: 0 bases; junction bases outside the gene matches: 5. Primers: 60 Vbeta forward and 13 Jbeta reverse. Assay used: immunoSEQ multiplex PCR; TCRdb lists only in-frame clones, some missing. The sample has 200,000 to 250,000 clones; 78% are singletons. Worth noting for this clone: Its antigen remains unidentified.

V and J are TRBV7-3 and TRBJ2-3, with 10 bases identical to TRBD2. The TCR comes from a male donor in good health and CMV-seronegative. Sample: PBMCs. The CDR3 sequence is CASSHGLAVSTDTQYF. The CDR3 DNA is TGTGCCAGCAGCCACGGACTAGCGGTTAGCACAGATACGCAGTATTTT.